This T cell receptor beta chain was identified in a study of blood T cell repertoires in COVID-19 (TCRdb year 2020). A note on the overall study: Collaborator samples came from the United States, Italy and Spain and covered acute and convalescent phases of COVID-19. Samples came from the ongoing ImmuneRACE study (first 160 participants) plus 1,254 subjects from 6 global collaborators. Where available, HLA class I and class II types were taken from metadata supplied by the sample provider and were not determined by assay-based typing. A freely available public database, intended as a resource for researchers studying the immune response to SARS-CoV-2, is where the repertoires were released. Sample metadata almost always included a de-identified subject ID, COVID-19 status, age in years and sex. The dataset comprised deeply sampled blood TCRbeta repertoires from subjects exposed to, actively infected with, or recovered from COVID-19. The material from the prospective study consisted of cDNA or gDNA derived from T cells, B-cell-depleted T cells, or PBMCs. Study-wide findings and limitations: The quantity of clinical and demographic metadata differed by source and by participant and was supplied without curation.

The immunoSEQ Assay, a bias-controlled multiplex PCR, was used to amplify TCRbeta CDR3 regions from genomic DNA. On the authors' methods: Within the assay, amplification of reference gene primers was used to estimate how many nucleated cells each sample contained. To quantify the absolute abundance of each unique TCRbeta CDR3 rearrangement, sequence reads were collapsed and filtered. For each sample, productive Simpson clonality was calculated by taking the square root of Simpson's diversity index across productive rearrangements. The table was pulled from immuneACCESS by TCRdb, which kept in-frame rearrangements only. Such tables lose some clones; where checked, under half of the loss comes from unresolved V genes, and the rest has no known cause. That table furnishes V, J and clone size, whereas the DNA furnished D and trimming. In this sample the table shows around 150,000 clones, roughly 88% of which occur a single time. The ten largest clones capture 5.5% to 8% of the sample.

Concerning this clone itself: What this receptor recognizes is not known. The sample holds no much larger clone one base away, and base qualities are not on file.

The V and J ends are trimmed by 4 bases and 3 bases, leaving 19 bases between them. The germline V gene specifies SGHRS as CDR1 and YFSETQ as CDR2. From the cysteine up to the phenylalanine, the CDR3 has a length of 17 residues. The DNA shown is the 51-base CDR3, in frame from base 1. Collaborating institutions collected whole blood in K2EDTA tubes following their own protocols. For TCRbeta analysis, collaborators shipped samples as frozen whole blood, isolated PBMCs, or DNA extracted from either of those sample types. The receptor's source is a woman aged 45-65 years in a cohort sampled during active or convalescent COVID-19. Sequenced: peripheral blood. The chain joins TRBV5-1 to TRBJ2-2; the D gene is possibly TRBD1, with 6 bases matching. The DNA is TGCGCCAGCAGCCCCCGCTTGGACAGTAAGGACACCGGGGAGCTGTTTTTT. This yields the protein CASSPRLDSKDTGELFF.